This record covers a single T cell receptor beta chain. These data originate in a study of OX40 agonist ivuxolimab in advanced cancers. Study-level information: Patients were dosed with the agonistic anti-OX40 (CD134) antibody ivuxolimab.

The CDR3 is 16 amino acids. The V end lost 0 bases, the J end lost 3 bases, and 12 bases lay between the germline ends. Libraries were prepared by immunoSEQ multiplex PCR; TCRdb keeps only in-frame clonotypes and omits some of them. Found here are approximately 52,000 clones, roughly 83% of them singletons; the top ten hold 1% to 1.3%. The sample here was CD4+ or CD8+ T cells sorted from blood, taken in a trial of the OX40 agonist ivuxolimab. The receptor was isolated from an adult with an advanced solid tumor such as melanoma, head and neck, liver or kidney cancer. The genes are TRBV23-1 and TRBJ1-5; possibly TRBD1 for D (5 bases). TRBV23-1 is flagged as an ORF with uncertain function. This CDR3 is CASSQSSGAFNQPQHF. The CDR3 DNA sequence: TGCGCCAGCAGTCAATCGAGTGGGGCCTTCAATCAGCCCCAGCATTTT.